These 9 T cell receptor beta chains originate from one sample sequenced in a study of blood T cell repertoires in COVID-19. Some clones are missing from TCRdb's copy, which holds only in-frame ones; the method was immunoSEQ multiplex PCR. The sample records 250,000 to 350,000 clones, around 85% being singletons. The sequenced sample consisted of peripheral blood. The receptor source for this set is a human donor with COVID-19, enrolled during active disease. The donor label of this sample is uncertain.

The chain carries TRBV7-9 and TRBJ1-1; D ambiguous. V was trimmed by 1 base and J by 6 bases, leaving 15 bases between them. There are 15 residues in the CDR3. Germline values: CDR1 SEHNR, CDR2 FQNEAQ (reference sequence). This chain's CDR3 is CASSLEQGRRPEAFF. The CDR3 nucleotides are TGTGCCAGCAGCTTAGAGCAAGGTAGGAGGCCTGAAGCTTTCTTT.

This clone was counted once. The CDR3: CASSLGPLAVQGEQYF. Here the CDR3 DNA reads TGTGCCAGCAGCTTAGGGCCGCTAGCGGTCCAGGGAGAGCAGTACTTC. The J gene is TRBJ2-7, the V gene TRBV7-2; 7 bases align to TRBD2. With 1 base clipped from V and 7 bases from J, the junction kept 13 bases outside the gene matches. CDR1 and CDR2 from the germline V gene are SGHTA and FQGNSA. The CDR3 extends over 16 amino acids.

This chain connects TRBV5-1 to TRBJ1-1; D unresolved. V was pared by 0 bases and J by 8 bases, with 14 bases between. CDR3 size: 14 residues. Germline-derived CDR1 and CDR2 are SGHRS and YFSETQ. This CDR3 is CASSLGGPSPEAFF. CDR3 nucleotide sequence: TGCGCCAGCAGCTTGGGAGGGCCCTCGCCGGAAGCTTTCTTT.

The chain joins TRBV11-2 to TRBJ1-4, with TRBD1 as a possible D gene (5 bases). The germline V and J ends were trimmed by 1 base and 4 bases, with 13 bases remaining between them. Germline CDR1 reads SGHAT; CDR2 reads FQNNGV. The CDR3 extends over 16 amino acids. The CDR3, as DNA: TGTGCCAGCAGCTTAGCCAGGGAAGCTGGTAATGAAAAACTGTTTTTT. It is translated as CASSLAREAGNEKLFF.

This rearrangement joins TRBV28 to TRBJ1-2, with D uncertain. Trimming took 2 bases from V and 2 from J, leaving 15 bases between them. CDR3 length: 16 residues. CDR1 is MDHEN, CDR2 SYDVKM, per germline. DNA of the CDR3: TGTGCCAGCAGTTTAGACTATGTGGGTGGGAACTATGGCTACACCTTC. Translating gives CASSLDYVGGNYGYTF.

The J gene is TRBJ2-7, the V gene TRBV6-2 or TRBV6-3; 9 bases align to TRBD2. The CDR3 sequence is 18 residues long. V was clipped by 2 bases and J by 2 bases; unmatched bases: 13. Germline-derived CDR1 and CDR2 are MNHEY and SVGEGT. CDR3 in DNA: TGTGCCAGCAGTTACCGGCTAGCGGGGTATCCCAACCCCTACGAGCAGTACTTC. Residues: CASSYRLAGYPNPYEQYF.

This clone occurred once. As DNA, the CDR3 is TGTGCCAGCAGTGCGGTCGGGACAGGGGGTGCGTTTGGCATTCAGTACTTC. Residues: CASSAVGTGGAFGIQYF. V is TRBV2 and J is TRBJ2-4; 11 nucleotides match TRBD1. J gave up 9 bases and V 4 bases, and 14 bases lay outside the gene matches. This CDR3 is 17 amino acids long. Per the germline V gene, CDR1 is SNHLY and CDR2 is FYNNEI.

This chain links TRBV6-2 or TRBV6-3 with TRBJ2-7; a weak D match, TRBD1 (6 bases). Germline assignment: CDR1 MNHEY and CDR2 SVGEGT. V lost 5 bases, J lost 3 bases, and 8 bases lay in between. The CDR3 covers 12 residues. The CDR3, as DNA: TGTGCCAGCAGTATACAGGGCTACGAGCAGTACTTC. This codes for CASSIQGYEQYF.

V and J are TRBV29-1 and TRBJ1-1; maybe TRBD1 (5 bases). CDR1 is SQVTM, CDR2 ANQGSEA, per germline. V was clipped by 4 bases and J by 4 bases, with 13 bases between them. This CDR3 is built from 13 residues. The CDR3 nucleotides read TGCAGCGTTGTGTCCGGGGGTGGCACTGAAGCTTTCTTT. As protein: CSVVSGGGTEAFF.